The clone carrying this T cell receptor beta chain was counted between two and nine times. Unique molecular identifiers were built into the TCRbeta library. TCRdb processed the PCR reads anew with MiXCR; each CDR3 protein has one entry. The data contain 500,000 to 600,000 distinct CDR3 sequences, around 19% of them seen just once; the ten biggest clones take up roughly 3.3%. The data were taken from a study of T-cell reconstitution after alpha-beta-depleted transplantation in children. The CDR3 has 14 residues. V was pared by 2 bases and J by 9 bases, with 19 bases between. Germline V gene data show CDR1 as DFQATT and CDR2 as SNEGSKA (reference sequence).

The sample consisted of PBMCs from the stem cell graft donor, taken from the stem cell graft. This receptor was identified in a human donor who donated a stem cell graft to a child with acute lymphoblastic leukemia. The chain is built from TRBV20-1 and TRBJ2-5; D is possibly TRBD1 or TRBD2 (5 bases each). The CDR3 reads CSARLLGAEMAQYF. The CDR3 region has the DNA TGCAGTGCTAGACTCCTCGGGGCGGAAATGGCCCAGTACTTC.